The next 19 T cell receptor beta chains were all read from a single sample in a study of T cell responses to AZD1222 COVID-19 vaccine. This table comes from immunoSEQ multiplex PCR, and its TCRdb copy is limited to in-frame clones, with some not included. The table has roughly 140,000 clones, approximately 89% seen once. The source material was peripheral blood, sampled on day 0 of MenACWY control vaccination. Every receptor here comes from an adult in good health.

The J gene is TRBJ2-1, the V gene TRBV3-1 (or the pseudogene TRBV3-2); 7 bases line up with TRBD1. The CDR3 has 16 residues. The V gene's germline CDR1 is LGHDT and CDR2 YNNKEL (reference sequence). The V and J ends lost 5 bases and 0 bases, in that order; junction bases with no gene match: 7. This chain's CDR3 is CASSSTTGSSYNEQFF. DNA for the CDR3: TGTGCCAGCAGCTCCACGACAGGGAGCTCCTACAATGAGCAGTTCTTC.

The chain joins TRBV11-1 to TRBJ2-2, with 7 nucleotides matching TRBD1. CDR3 length: 16 amino acids. Germline assignment: CDR1 SGHAT and CDR2 FQDESV (reference sequence). The V segment lost 3 bases and the J segment 0 bases; nucleotides outside the gene matches: 4. Written as DNA, the CDR3 is TGTGCCAGCAGCTTGGGACAGTACACGAACACCGGGGAGCTGTTTTTT. The encoded protein is CASSLGQYTNTGELFF.

Points on this clone: One end of the junction fails to match germline, which may point to a read error. The chain employs TRBV6-2 or TRBV6-3 and TRBJ1-5; D might be TRBD1 (6 bases). CDR3 length: 11 amino acids. Germline assignment: CDR1 MNHEY and CDR2 SVGEGT. CDR3 residues: CASSLGQLQHF. For the CDR3, the DNA is TGTGCCAGCAGCCTCGGACAGCTCCAGCATTTT.

The V and J genes are TRBV10-3 and TRBJ2-2, with 10 bases that match TRBD1. Germline V lookup: CDR1 ENHRY, CDR2 SYGVKD. The CDR3 length is 15 residues. V shed 6 bases and J 4 bases; nucleotides not matched to a gene: 5. CDR3 sequence (DNA): TGTGCCATCAGGGGGACAGGGGCCGGCACCGGGGAGCTGTTTTTT. It encodes CAIRGTGAGTGELFF.

The chain recombines TRBV6-5 with TRBJ2-7; no reliable D call. The CDR3 runs 14 residues. Trimming removed 7 bases at V and 5 bases at J, with 18 bases between. Per the germline V gene, CDR1 is MNHEY and CDR2 is SVGAGI. CDR3 in DNA: TGTGCCAGCACCATGGGCGTGGGTGGCAACGAGCAGTACTTC. Translation gives CASTMGVGGNEQYF.

The table lists this clone with a count of one. The rearrangement links TRBV30 to TRBJ2-4; tentatively, D is TRBD2 (6 bases). The CDR3 contains 14 residues. Germline-derived CDR1 and CDR2 are GTSNPN and SVGIG (reference sequence). Trimming cost V 8 bases and J 1 base, with 15 bases left between them. The CDR3 DNA follows: TGTGCCGGGGAGGATGCGGTCGCCAAAAACATTCAGTACTTC. Its translation: CAGEDAVAKNIQYF.

The rearrangement joins TRBV18 to TRBJ1-2, with TRBD1 matching over 10 bases. The CDR3 totals 17 residues. Unmatched junction bases numbered 6, after V lost 0 bases and J lost 2 bases. Germline V lookup: CDR1 KGHSH, CDR2 LQKENI. CDR3 in DNA: TGTGCCAGCTCACCACCCGACAGGGGGCTAGCAAACTATGGCTACACCTTC. Residues: CASSPPDRGLANYGYTF.

The chain links TRBV24-1 to TRBJ1-5; 9 nucleotides align to TRBD1. The germline gives CDR1 KGHDR, CDR2 SFDVKD. The CDR3 runs 16 residues. The J segment lost 5 bases and the V segment lost 3 bases, leaving 7 bases of the junction unmatched. The CDR3 spells CATSDPGQGPYQPQHF. The CDR3 DNA is TGTGCCACCAGTGATCCTGGACAGGGGCCTTATCAGCCCCAGCATTTT.

V usage is TRBV19 and J usage is TRBJ2-2, with 9 positions matching TRBD2. The CDR3 contains 16 residues. Losses at the gene ends were 5 bases for V and 2 bases for J; bases not matched to a gene: 6. CDR1 is LNHDA, CDR2 SQIVND, per germline (reference sequence). CDR3 region: CASSLNSGSNTGELFF. In DNA, the CDR3 is TGTGCCAGTAGTTTGAATAGCGGGAGTAACACCGGGGAGCTGTTTTTT.

This chain uses TRBV6-5 with TRBJ2-1; 12 bases line up with TRBD2. V gave up 4 bases and J gave up 5 bases; unmatched junction bases: 6. In germline, CDR1 is MNHEY, CDR2 SVGAGI. The CDR3 length is 16 residues. DNA for the CDR3: TGTGCCAGCAGTTCGTCTAGCGGGAGGGCCAACAATGAGCAGTTCTTC. Protein: CASSSSSGRANNEQFF.

The rearrangement links TRBV19 to TRBJ1-1, with D hard to call. Germline V lookup: CDR1 LNHDA, CDR2 SQIVND (reference sequence). The germline V and J ends were trimmed by 5 bases and 2 bases, with 12 bases remaining between them. The CDR3 spans 14 residues. This chain's CDR3 is CASSPAKSNTEAFF. The CDR3 DNA sequence: TGTGCCAGTAGTCCGGCAAAAAGTAACACTGAAGCTTTCTTT.

The V call is TRBV5-1, the J call TRBJ1-4; 10 positions agree with TRBD1. There are 16 residues in the CDR3. CDR1 and CDR2 from the germline V gene are SGHRS and YFSETQ. After removal of 7 bases from V and 2 bases from J, the junction contained 8 bases not matched to a gene. The CDR3 is CASGTGERLTNEKLFF. CDR3 in DNA: TGCGCCAGCGGGACAGGGGAAAGGTTGACTAATGAAAAACTGTTTTTT.

The V and J genes are TRBV6-1 and TRBJ1-2; a possible D gene is TRBD1 (5 bases). Germline V gene sequence: CDR1 MNHNS, CDR2 SASEGT. V lost 4 bases and J lost 2, with 20 bases in between. The CDR3 extends over 17 amino acids. In DNA form, the CDR3 reads TGTGCCAGCAGTGGACCAGGGCAGGCCACCATAAACTATGGCTACACCTTC. Translated: CASSGPGQATINYGYTF.

The CDR3 is CASSPATYENTEAFF. The CDR3 bases are TGTGCCAGCAGCCCGGCCACGTATGAGAACACTGAAGCTTTCTTT. The chain combines TRBV9 with TRBJ1-1, with D unresolved. V was clipped by 4 bases and J by 1 base, with 14 bases between them. This CDR3 has 15 amino acids. Germline loops: CDR1 SGDLS, CDR2 YYNGEE.

The chain links TRBV30 to TRBJ2-2, with D unclear. This CDR3 region has 12 residues. The V end was cut by 0 bases, the J end by 6 bases, with 5 bases between. Germline-derived CDR1 and CDR2 are GTSNPN and SVGIG (reference sequence). CDR3 nucleotides: TGTGCCTGGAGTGTTCGGTCCGGGGAGCTGTTTTTT. It encodes CAWSVRSGELFF.

The rearrangement links TRBV7-9 to TRBJ2-7; D unclear. Trimming cost V 4 bases and J 2 bases, with 6 bases left between them. Germline V gives CDR1 SEHNR, CDR2 FQNEAQ (reference sequence). CDR3 length: 12 amino acids. CDR3 loop: CASSSQTYEQYF. CDR3 coding DNA: TGTGCCAGCAGCTCACAAACCTACGAGCAGTACTTC.

The chain joins TRBV10-3 to TRBJ1-3, with D unclear. Germline V gene lookup returns CDR1 ENHRY and CDR2 SYGVKD. The CDR3 extends over 15 amino acids. The V and J ends lost 3 bases and 0 bases respectively, with 9 bases between them. The CDR3 here is CAISDGPTSGNTIYF. The DNA of the CDR3 is TGTGCCATCAGTGATGGACCTACCTCTGGAAACACCATATATTTT.

This clone has just a few counts. The chain employs TRBV7-9 and TRBJ1-1, with a possible D match to TRBD1 (5 bases). There are 13 residues in the CDR3. In germline, CDR1 is SEHNR, CDR2 FQNEAQ (reference sequence). V lost 11 bases and J 1 base, leaving 14 bases between the germline ends. The DNA of the CDR3 is TGTGCCGGGGCCCTAGCGGAGAACACTGAAGCTTTCTTT. It specifies CAGALAENTEAFF.

The J gene is TRBJ2-1, the V gene TRBV2; D possibly corresponds to TRBD2 (5 bases). Trimming took off 4 bases at V and 10 bases at J, with 17 bases between the two ends. The CDR3 is 14 amino acids. CDR1 is SNHLY, CDR2 FYNNEI, per germline. CDR3 amino acids: CASSVVASRREQFF. The CDR3 bases are TGTGCCAGCAGTGTAGTGGCTAGCCGCCGAGAGCAGTTCTTC.